The 21 T cell receptor beta chains reported below all come from one sample, sequenced in a study of cytomegalovirus exposure and HLA in healthy donors. PCR used 60 Vbeta primers and 13 Jbeta primers. Sequencing used immunoSEQ multiplex PCR; TCRdb keeps in-frame clones, though not all of them. This sample has 150,000 to 180,000 clones; 80% occur once, and the top ten carry roughly 13%. The source material was PBMCs. The receptor set was obtained from a man aged 25-45 years in good health and CMV-seropositive.

The chain employs TRBV28 and TRBJ2-5; maybe TRBD2 (5 bases). Per the germline V gene, CDR1 is MDHEN and CDR2 is SYDVKM. V lost 5 bases to trimming and J lost 8 bases, with 9 bases between them. The CDR3 spans 11 residues. CDR3 DNA sequence: TGTGCCAGCAGTCCCCGGGATACCCAGTACTTC. This codes for CASSPRDTQYF.

V and J are TRBV4-2 and TRBJ2-2, with 7 bases fitting TRBD1. The CDR3 loop spans 18 amino acids. V gave up 3 bases and J gave up 1 base; unmatched junction bases: 11. The V gene's germline CDR1 is LGHNA and CDR2 YNFKEQ. The CDR3 reads CASSQNTYGTENTGELFF. The DNA for the CDR3 is TGTGCCAGCAGCCAGAATACCTACGGGACAGAGAACACCGGGGAGCTGTTTTTT.

The chain combines TRBV7-9 with TRBJ1-3, with TRBD1 matching 9 bases. There are 14 residues in the CDR3. Trimming at V came to 5 bases and at J to 3 bases, leaving 2 bases not matched to a gene. CDR1 and CDR2 from the germline V gene are SEHNR and FQNEAQ (reference sequence). As DNA, the CDR3 is TGTGCCAGCAGCCTGACAGGGGGTGGAAACACCATATATTTT. It encodes CASSLTGGGNTIYF.

The chain recombines TRBV13 with TRBJ2-1; no definite D call. This CDR3 contains 12 residues. Germline assignment: CDR1 PRHDT and CDR2 FYEKMQ (reference sequence). V was cut by 2 bases and J by 8 bases, with 7 bases left in between. The CDR3 here is CASSLLRDEQFF. Written as DNA, the CDR3 is TGTGCCAGCAGCTTATTACGGGATGAGCAGTTCTTC.

The chain carries TRBV27 and TRBJ2-6; possibly TRBD2 for D (5 bases). The CDR3 loop spans 14 amino acids. Trimming cost V 8 bases and J 4 bases, with 12 bases left between them. CDR1 and CDR2 from the germline V gene are MNHEY and SMNVEV (reference sequence). As DNA, the CDR3 is TGTGCCAGCGGGAGCCAAGGAGGGGCCAACGTCCTGACTTTC. It is translated as CASGSQGGANVLTF.

This chain joins TRBV10-3 and TRBJ1-1, with D possibly TRBD1 on 5 matching bases. Germline V CDR1 and CDR2: ENHRY, SYGVKD. The CDR3 loop spans 16 amino acids. The V end lost 4 bases, the J end lost 2 bases, and 17 bases lay between the germline ends. The CDR3, as DNA: TGTGCCATCAGTGGGGCCACGGGGGGGGAAAACACTGAAGCTTTCTTT. Its protein product is CAISGATGGENTEAFF.

The CDR3 DNA follows: TGCGCCAGCAGCTACCAACAGGAGGAGACCCAGTACTTC. Its translation is CASSYQQEETQYF. The chain has TRBV5-1 and TRBJ2-5, with D possibly being TRBD1 (5 bases). Trimming took 3 bases from V and 5 from J, leaving 11 bases between them. The CDR3 totals 13 residues. The germline V gene encodes CDR1 SGHRS and CDR2 YFSETQ.

There are a few counts of this clone. The chain carries TRBV28 and TRBJ2-3; D remains unclear. With 2 bases removed from V and 6 bases from J, the gap between germline ends came to 6 bases. This CDR3 contains 12 residues. Germline V gives CDR1 MDHEN, CDR2 SYDVKM. The CDR3 bases are TGTGCCAGCAGTTTAGTCGGGGATACGCAGTATTTT. Translating gives CASSLVGDTQYF.

The V call is TRBV6-5, the J call TRBJ2-7; D gene unclear. Germline lookup yields CDR1 MNHEY and CDR2 SVGAGI. Trimming took off 0 bases at V and 0 bases at J, with 9 bases between the two ends. The CDR3 covers 15 residues. The CDR3 nucleotides read TGTGCCAGCAGTTACTCGGCGGTGCTCTCCTACGAGCAGTACTTC. Amino acid sequence: CASSYSAVLSYEQYF.

The chain joins TRBV6-6 to TRBJ2-1; 8 bases fit TRBD1. Germline CDR1 MNHNY, CDR2 SVGAGI (reference sequence). The CDR3 loop spans 14 amino acids. With 5 bases clipped from V and 6 bases from J, the junction kept 6 bases outside the gene matches. In DNA form, the CDR3 reads TGTGCCAGCAGTCGAGGACAGGGAGTCAATGAGCAGTTCTTC. Protein product: CASSRGQGVNEQFF.

The chain uses TRBV28 and TRBJ2-2; 8 positions match TRBD2. The V gene end was trimmed by 6 bases and the J gene end by 0 bases; junction bases not matched to a gene: 9. Per the germline V gene, CDR1 is MDHEN and CDR2 is SYDVKM. The CDR3 loop spans 17 amino acids. CDR3 in amino acids: CASSSSLGLANTGELFF. The CDR3 nucleotides read TGTGCCAGCAGCTCCTCATTGGGACTAGCGAACACCGGGGAGCTGTTTTTT.

The chain employs TRBV5-1 and TRBJ2-1; 12 bases align to TRBD1. Germline trimming cut 0 bases from V and 7 bases from J; bases unmatched to any gene: 8. The CDR3 extends over 17 amino acids. CDR1 and CDR2 (germline): SGHRS, YFSETQ. CDR3 bases: TGCGCCAGCAGCTTGGTGGTGGGACAGGGGGCACAGAATGAGCAGTTCTTC. Its protein product is CASSLVVGQGAQNEQFF.

This clone has a single count. V and J are TRBV4-1 and TRBJ1-4; TRBD1 might be the D (6 bases). The germline V gene has CDR1 MGHRA and CDR2 YSYEKL. V lost 0 bases, J lost 0 bases, and 8 bases lay in between. The CDR3 contains 16 residues. The CDR3 here is CASSQDRTATNEKLFF. The CDR3 DNA sequence: TGCGCCAGCAGCCAAGATAGGACAGCAACTAATGAAAAACTGTTTTTT.

This rearrangement joins TRBV7-2 to TRBJ2-7; the match to TRBD1 covers 11 bases. The CDR3 sequence is 13 residues long. V was clipped by 5 bases and J by 4 bases; unmatched bases: 1. Germline V gene sequence: CDR1 SGHTA, CDR2 FQGNSA. CDR3 nucleotides: TGTGCCAGCAGCCGGGACAGGGGGTACGAGCAGTACTTC. Protein: CASSRDRGYEQYF.

The chain is built from TRBV11-2 and TRBJ2-7; 7 bases line up with TRBD1. The CDR3 spans 14 residues. Germline V gene data show CDR1 as SGHAT and CDR2 as FQNNGV. The V gene end was trimmed by 6 bases and the J gene end by 2 bases; junction bases not matched to a gene: 7. CDR3 amino acids: CASRPGTEPYEQYF. In DNA form, the CDR3 reads TGTGCCAGCAGGCCCGGGACAGAACCCTACGAGCAGTACTTC.

This chain connects TRBV4-2 to TRBJ2-3; 9 bases align to TRBD2. CDR3 length: 15 residues. V gave up 5 bases and J gave up 2 bases; unmatched junction bases: 5. CDR1 and CDR2 from the germline V gene are LGHNA and YNFKEQ. In DNA form, the CDR3 reads TGTGCCAGCAGCGCACTAGCGGGTACCACAGATACGCAGTATTTT. Protein product: CASSALAGTTDTQYF.

The genes are TRBV6-6 and TRBJ2-7, with 11 bases lining up with TRBD2. The CDR3 is 15 amino acids. V trimming: 2 bases; J trimming: 7 bases; junction bases outside the gene matches: 7. The germline CDR1 and CDR2 sequences are MNHNY and SVGAGI (reference sequence). As DNA, the CDR3 is TGTGCCAGCAGTTACGAGGTAGCGGGAGGGCGGGAGCAGTACTTC. Translated: CASSYEVAGGREQYF.

The chain has TRBV18 and TRBJ2-3; TRBD1 matches at 11 bases. CDR1 and CDR2 (germline): KGHSH, LQKENI. This CDR3 is 16 amino acids long. J lost 5 bases, V lost 2 bases, and 6 bases had no gene match. The CDR3 reads CASSPAGQGVIDTQYF. DNA for the CDR3: TGTGCCAGCTCACCAGCGGGACAGGGGGTGATAGATACGCAGTATTTT.

This sequence joins TRBV4-1 and TRBJ2-3; 7 bases are shared with TRBD1. Trimming cost V 4 bases and J 1 base; bases outside gene matches: 14. Germline CDR1 reads MGHRA; CDR2 reads YSYEKL. CDR3 size: 18 residues. The CDR3 loop reads CASSRNGHRGEGTDTQYF. The CDR3 region has the DNA TGCGCCAGCAGCCGTAACGGGCACAGGGGAGAAGGCACAGATACGCAGTATTTT.

This chain links TRBV15 with TRBJ2-2; no clear D gene. Germline values: CDR1 LNHNV, CDR2 YYDKDF (reference sequence). The CDR3 is 16 residues long. The V and J ends lost 0 bases and 0 bases respectively, with 8 bases between them. DNA for the CDR3: TGTGCCACCAGCAGAGACGACATAGCGAACACCGGGGAGCTGTTTTTT. Amino acid sequence: CATSRDDIANTGELFF.

This chain uses TRBV28 with TRBJ2-1; 14 positions agree with TRBD2. Germline CDR1 MDHEN, CDR2 SYDVKM. This CDR3 spans 17 amino acids. The V and J ends lost 2 bases and 10 bases, in that order; junction bases with no gene match: 10. The CDR3 spells CASSLVSRLAGGPEQFF. CDR3 DNA sequence: TGTGCCAGCAGTTTAGTGTCTCGACTAGCGGGAGGGCCCGAGCAGTTCTTC. Filled out from reference TRBV28 and TRBJ2-1, the complete variable domain reads DVKVTQSSRYLVKRTGEKVFLECVQDMDHENMFWYRQDPGLGLRLIYFSYDVKMKEKGDIPEGYSVSREKKERFSLILESASTNQTSMYLCASSLVSRLAGGPEQFFGPGTRLTVL.